This record looks at one T cell receptor (beta chain) sequence and its context. Its cognate antigen is unknown. The V gene's germline CDR1 is MDHEN and CDR2 SYDVKM. The CDR3 runs 15 residues. J lost 5 bases, V lost 5 bases, and 8 bases had no gene match. The data derive from a study of PD-L1 blockade in urothelial cancer. This sample's time point: peripheral blood 6 weeks after treatment start. The repertoire was sequenced with immunoSEQ multiplex PCR; TCRdb's copy has only in-frame clones and lacks some. This table holds some 40,000 clones, 91% found once. General observations from the study: Durable-benefit patients expanded tumor-associated blood clones more at 3 weeks. Improved survival was predicted by pretreatment blood TCR clonality below the median.

The sample in question was PBMCs, obtained around atezolizumab (anti-PD-L1) treatment. The chain recombines TRBV28 with TRBJ1-5, with 8 nucleotides matching TRBD1. The sequence was collected from a man aged 70-80 years with urothelial cancer. CDR3 in amino acids: CASSPRGRVYQPQHF. The CDR3 bases are TGTGCCAGCAGTCCCAGGGGGCGCGTTTATCAGCCCCAGCATTTT.